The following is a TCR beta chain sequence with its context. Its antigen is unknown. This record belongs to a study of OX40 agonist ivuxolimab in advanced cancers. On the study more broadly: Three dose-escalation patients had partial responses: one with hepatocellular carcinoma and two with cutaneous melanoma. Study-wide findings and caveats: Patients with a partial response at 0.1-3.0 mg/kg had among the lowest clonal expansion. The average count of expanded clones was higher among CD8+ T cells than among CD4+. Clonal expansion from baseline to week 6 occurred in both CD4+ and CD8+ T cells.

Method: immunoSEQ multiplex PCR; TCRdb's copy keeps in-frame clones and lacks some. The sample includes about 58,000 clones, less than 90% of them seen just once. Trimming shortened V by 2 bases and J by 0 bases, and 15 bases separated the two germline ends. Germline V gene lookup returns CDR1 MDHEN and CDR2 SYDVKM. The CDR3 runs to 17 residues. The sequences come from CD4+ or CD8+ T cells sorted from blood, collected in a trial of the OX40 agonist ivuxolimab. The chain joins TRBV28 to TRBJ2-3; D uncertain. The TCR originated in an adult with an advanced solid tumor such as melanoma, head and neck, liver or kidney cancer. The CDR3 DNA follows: TGTGCCAGCAGTTTACCCTTTAGACTTGCTAGCACAGATACGCAGTATTTT. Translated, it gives CASSLPFRLASTDTQYF.